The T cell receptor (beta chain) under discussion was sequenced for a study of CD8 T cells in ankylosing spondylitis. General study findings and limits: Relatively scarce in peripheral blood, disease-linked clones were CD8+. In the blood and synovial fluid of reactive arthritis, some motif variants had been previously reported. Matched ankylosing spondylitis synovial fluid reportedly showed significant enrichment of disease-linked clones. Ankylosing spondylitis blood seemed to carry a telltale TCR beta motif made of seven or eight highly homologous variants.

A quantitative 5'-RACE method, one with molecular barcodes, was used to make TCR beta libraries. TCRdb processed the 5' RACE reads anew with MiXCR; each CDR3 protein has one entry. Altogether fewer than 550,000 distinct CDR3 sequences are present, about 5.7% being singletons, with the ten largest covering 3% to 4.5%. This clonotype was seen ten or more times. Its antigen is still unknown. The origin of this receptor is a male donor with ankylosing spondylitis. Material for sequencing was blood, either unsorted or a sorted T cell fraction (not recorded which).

As DNA, the CDR3 is TGTGCCAGCACCCTAGGACAAAACTATGGCTACACCTTC. Translated: CASTLGQNYGYTF. The chain carries TRBV28 and TRBJ1-2; tentatively, D is TRBD1 (5 bases). V shed 7 bases and J shed 2 bases, with 11 bases lying between them. CDR1 is MDHEN and CDR2 is SYDVKM in the germline V gene. The CDR3 runs 13 residues.